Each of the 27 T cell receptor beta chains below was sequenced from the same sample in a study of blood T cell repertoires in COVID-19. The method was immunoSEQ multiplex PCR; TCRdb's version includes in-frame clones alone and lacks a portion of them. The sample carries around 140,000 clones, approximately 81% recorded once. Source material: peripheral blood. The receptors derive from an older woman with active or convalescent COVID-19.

The CDR3 nucleotides are TGCGCCAGCAGCCAAGCCCAACTAGCGGGAGGGCCCAGGTTCTTC. Its translation: CASSQAQLAGGPRFF. The V call is TRBV4-1, the J call TRBJ2-1; 13 bases map to TRBD2. This CDR3 has 15 residues. From germline, CDR1 is MGHRA and CDR2 YSYEKL. Losses at the gene ends were 1 base for V and 15 bases for J; bases not matched to a gene: 9.

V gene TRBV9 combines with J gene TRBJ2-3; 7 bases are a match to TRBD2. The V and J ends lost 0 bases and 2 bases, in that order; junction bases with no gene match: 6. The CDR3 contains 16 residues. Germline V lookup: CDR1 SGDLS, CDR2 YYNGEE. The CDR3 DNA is TGTGCCAGCAGCGTAGTTCCAGCGGGATTCACAGATACGCAGTATTTT. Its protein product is CASSVVPAGFTDTQYF.

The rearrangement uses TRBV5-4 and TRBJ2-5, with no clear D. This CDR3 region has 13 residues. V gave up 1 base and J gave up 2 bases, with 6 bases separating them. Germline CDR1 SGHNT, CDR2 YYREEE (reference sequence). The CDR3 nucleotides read TGTGCCAGCAGCTTGAACAGACAAGAGACCCAGTACTTC. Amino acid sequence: CASSLNRQETQYF.

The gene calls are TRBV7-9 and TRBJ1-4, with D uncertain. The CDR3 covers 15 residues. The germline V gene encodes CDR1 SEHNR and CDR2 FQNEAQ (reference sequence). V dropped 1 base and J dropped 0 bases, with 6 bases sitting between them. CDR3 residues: CASSLGSATNEKLFF. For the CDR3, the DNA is TGTGCCAGCAGCTTAGGGAGCGCAACTAATGAAAAACTGTTTTTT.

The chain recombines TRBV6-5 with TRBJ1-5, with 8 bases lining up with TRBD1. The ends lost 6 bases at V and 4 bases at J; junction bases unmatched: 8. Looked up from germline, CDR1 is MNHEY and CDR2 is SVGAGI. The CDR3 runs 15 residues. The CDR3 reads CASRATGTGNQPQHF. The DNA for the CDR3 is TGTGCCAGCAGGGCCACCGGGACAGGTAATCAGCCCCAGCATTTT.

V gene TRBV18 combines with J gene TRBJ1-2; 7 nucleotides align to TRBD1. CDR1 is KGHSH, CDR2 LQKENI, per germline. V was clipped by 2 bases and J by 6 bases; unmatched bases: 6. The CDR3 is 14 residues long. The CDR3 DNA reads TGTGCCAGCTCACCATCAATGACAGGGCATGGCTACACCTTC. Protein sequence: CASSPSMTGHGYTF.

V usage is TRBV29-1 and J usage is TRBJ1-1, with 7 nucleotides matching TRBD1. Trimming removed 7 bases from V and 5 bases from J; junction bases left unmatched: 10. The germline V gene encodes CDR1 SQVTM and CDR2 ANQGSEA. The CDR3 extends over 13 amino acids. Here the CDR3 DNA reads TGCAGCGGTCTACAGGGGAGGAAAACTGAAGCTTTCTTT. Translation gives CSGLQGRKTEAFF.

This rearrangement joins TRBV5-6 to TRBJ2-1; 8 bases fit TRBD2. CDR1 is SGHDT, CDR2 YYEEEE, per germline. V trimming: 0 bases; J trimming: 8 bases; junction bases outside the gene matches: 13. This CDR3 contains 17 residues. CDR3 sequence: CASSLVGGVAGPDEQFF. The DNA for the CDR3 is TGTGCCAGCAGCTTGGTGGGAGGGGTAGCGGGGCCCGATGAGCAGTTCTTC.

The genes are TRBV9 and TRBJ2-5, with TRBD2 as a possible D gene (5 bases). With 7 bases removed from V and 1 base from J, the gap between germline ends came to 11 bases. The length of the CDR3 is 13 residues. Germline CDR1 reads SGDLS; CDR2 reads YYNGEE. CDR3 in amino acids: CASAKDSQETQYF. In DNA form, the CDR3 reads TGTGCCAGCGCGAAGGACTCCCAAGAGACCCAGTACTTC.

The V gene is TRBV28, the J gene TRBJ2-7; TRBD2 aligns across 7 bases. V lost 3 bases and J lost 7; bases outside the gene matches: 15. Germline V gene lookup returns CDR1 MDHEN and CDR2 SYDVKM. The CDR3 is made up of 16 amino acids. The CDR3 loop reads CASSLVGGGGRREQYF. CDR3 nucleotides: TGTGCCAGCAGTTTGGTGGGGGGAGGCGGGAGACGTGAGCAGTACTTC.

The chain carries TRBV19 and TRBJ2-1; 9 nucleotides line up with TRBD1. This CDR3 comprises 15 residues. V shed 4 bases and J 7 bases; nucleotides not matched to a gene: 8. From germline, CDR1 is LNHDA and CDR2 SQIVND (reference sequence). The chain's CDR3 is CASSNAGDRENEQFF. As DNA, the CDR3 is TGTGCCAGTAGTAACGCCGGGGACAGGGAAAATGAGCAGTTCTTC.

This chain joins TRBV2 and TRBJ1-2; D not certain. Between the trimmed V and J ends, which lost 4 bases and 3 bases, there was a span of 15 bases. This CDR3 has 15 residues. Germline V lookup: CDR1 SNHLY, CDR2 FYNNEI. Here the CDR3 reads CASSVVERTYYGYTF. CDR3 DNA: TGTGCCAGCAGTGTGGTAGAGCGTACATACTATGGCTACACCTTC.

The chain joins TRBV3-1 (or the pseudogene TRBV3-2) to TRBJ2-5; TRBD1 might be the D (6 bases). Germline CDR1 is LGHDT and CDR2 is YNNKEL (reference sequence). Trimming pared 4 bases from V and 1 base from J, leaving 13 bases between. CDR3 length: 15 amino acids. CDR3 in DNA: TGTGCCAGCAGCCGCGGCAGGGGACCCCAAGAGACCCAGTACTTC. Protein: CASSRGRGPQETQYF.

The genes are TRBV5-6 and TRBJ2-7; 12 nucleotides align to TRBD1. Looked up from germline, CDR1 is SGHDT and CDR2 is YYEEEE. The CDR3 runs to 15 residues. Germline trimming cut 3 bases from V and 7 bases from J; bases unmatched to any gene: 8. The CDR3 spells CASSWVGTGGDEQYF. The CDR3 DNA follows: TGTGCCAGCAGCTGGGTCGGGACAGGGGGCGATGAGCAGTACTTC.

The chain's CDR3 is CASSAYGVGGEETQYF. The DNA of the CDR3 is TGTGCCAGCAGCGCTTATGGAGTGGGGGGTGAGGAGACCCAGTACTTC. This sequence joins TRBV6-2 or TRBV6-3 and TRBJ2-5; TRBD2 is a possible D gene (6 bases). Between the trimmed V and J ends, which lost 6 bases and 5 bases, there was a span of 22 bases. This CDR3 comprises 16 residues. The germline CDR1 and CDR2 sequences are MNHEY and SVGEGT.

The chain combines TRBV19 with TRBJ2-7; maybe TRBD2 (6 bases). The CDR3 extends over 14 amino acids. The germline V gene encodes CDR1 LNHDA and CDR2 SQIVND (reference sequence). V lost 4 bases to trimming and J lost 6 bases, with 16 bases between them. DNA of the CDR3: TGTGCCAGTAGTAGAGGGACTGCCTCATCCGAGCAGTACTTC. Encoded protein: CASSRGTASSEQYF.

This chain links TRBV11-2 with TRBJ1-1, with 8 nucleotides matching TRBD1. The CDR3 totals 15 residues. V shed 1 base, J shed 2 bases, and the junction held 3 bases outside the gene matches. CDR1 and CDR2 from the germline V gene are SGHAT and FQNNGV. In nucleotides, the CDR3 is TGTGCCAGCAGCTTAGGCGGGACAGGCAACACTGAAGCTTTCTTT. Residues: CASSLGGTGNTEAFF.

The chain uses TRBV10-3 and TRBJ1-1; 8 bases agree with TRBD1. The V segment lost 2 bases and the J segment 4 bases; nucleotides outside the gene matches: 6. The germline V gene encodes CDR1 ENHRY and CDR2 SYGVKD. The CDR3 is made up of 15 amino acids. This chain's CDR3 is CAISEGDRWGTEAFF. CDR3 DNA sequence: TGTGCCATCAGTGAGGGGGACAGGTGGGGCACTGAAGCTTTCTTT.

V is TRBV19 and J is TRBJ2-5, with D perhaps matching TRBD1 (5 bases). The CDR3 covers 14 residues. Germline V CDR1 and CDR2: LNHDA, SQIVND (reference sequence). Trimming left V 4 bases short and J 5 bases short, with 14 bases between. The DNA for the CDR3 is TGTGCCAGTAGTACCGACAGTCTCGGGGAGACCCAGTACTTC. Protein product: CASSTDSLGETQYF.

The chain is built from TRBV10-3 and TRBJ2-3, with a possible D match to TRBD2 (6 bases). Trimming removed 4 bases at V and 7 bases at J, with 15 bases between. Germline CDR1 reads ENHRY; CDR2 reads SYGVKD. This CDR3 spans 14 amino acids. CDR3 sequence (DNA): TGTGCCATCAGTGTGCCATGGAGGGATAATACGCAGTATTTT. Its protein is CAISVPWRDNTQYF.

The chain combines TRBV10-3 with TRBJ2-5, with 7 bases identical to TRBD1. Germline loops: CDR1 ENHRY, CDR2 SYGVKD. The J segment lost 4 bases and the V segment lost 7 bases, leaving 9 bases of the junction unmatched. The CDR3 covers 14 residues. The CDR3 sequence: CAINQRGRVETQYF. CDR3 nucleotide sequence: TGTGCCATCAACCAGAGGGGGCGCGTAGAGACCCAGTACTTC.

This chain's CDR3 is CASSASTSGEVNIQYF. For the CDR3, the DNA is TGCGCCAGCAGCGCGAGCACTAGCGGGGAAGTAAACATTCAGTACTTC. The chain uses TRBV5-1 and TRBJ2-4; 10 nucleotides match TRBD2. CDR1 is SGHRS and CDR2 is YFSETQ in the germline V gene. The CDR3 has 16 amino acids. The V gene end was trimmed by 4 bases and the J gene end by 6 bases; junction bases not matched to a gene: 10.

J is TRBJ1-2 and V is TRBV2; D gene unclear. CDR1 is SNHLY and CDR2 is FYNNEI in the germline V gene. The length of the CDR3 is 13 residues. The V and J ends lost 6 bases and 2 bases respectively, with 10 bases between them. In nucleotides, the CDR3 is TGTGCCAGCAGAGGAGACGTGAACTATGGCTACACCTTC. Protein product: CASRGDVNYGYTF.

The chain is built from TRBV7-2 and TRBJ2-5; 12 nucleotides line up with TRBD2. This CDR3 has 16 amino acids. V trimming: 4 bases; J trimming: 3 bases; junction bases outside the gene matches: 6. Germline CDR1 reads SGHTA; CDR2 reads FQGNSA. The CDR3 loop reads CASSSGLAGNEETQYF. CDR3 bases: TGTGCCAGCAGCTCCGGACTAGCGGGGAACGAAGAGACCCAGTACTTC.

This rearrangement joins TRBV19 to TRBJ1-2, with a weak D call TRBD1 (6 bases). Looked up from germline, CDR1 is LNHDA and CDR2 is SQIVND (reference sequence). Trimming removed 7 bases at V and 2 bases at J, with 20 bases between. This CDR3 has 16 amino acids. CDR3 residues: CASKVTARDTNYGYTF. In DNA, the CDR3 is TGTGCCAGTAAGGTAACGGCCCGGGACACCAACTATGGCTACACCTTC.

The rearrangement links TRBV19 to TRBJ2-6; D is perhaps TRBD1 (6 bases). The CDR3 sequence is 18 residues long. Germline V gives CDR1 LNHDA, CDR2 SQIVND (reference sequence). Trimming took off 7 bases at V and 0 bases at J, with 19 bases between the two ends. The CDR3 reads CASKETGLLISGANVLTF. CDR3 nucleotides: TGTGCCAGTAAGGAGACAGGCCTCCTGATCTCTGGGGCCAACGTCCTGACTTTC.

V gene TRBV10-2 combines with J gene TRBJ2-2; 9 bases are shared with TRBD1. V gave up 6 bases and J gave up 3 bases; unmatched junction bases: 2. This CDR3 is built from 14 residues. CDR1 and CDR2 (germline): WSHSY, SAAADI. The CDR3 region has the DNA TGCGCCAGCAGCCGGGACAGGGACACCGGGGAGCTGTTTTTT. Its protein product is CASSRDRDTGELFF.